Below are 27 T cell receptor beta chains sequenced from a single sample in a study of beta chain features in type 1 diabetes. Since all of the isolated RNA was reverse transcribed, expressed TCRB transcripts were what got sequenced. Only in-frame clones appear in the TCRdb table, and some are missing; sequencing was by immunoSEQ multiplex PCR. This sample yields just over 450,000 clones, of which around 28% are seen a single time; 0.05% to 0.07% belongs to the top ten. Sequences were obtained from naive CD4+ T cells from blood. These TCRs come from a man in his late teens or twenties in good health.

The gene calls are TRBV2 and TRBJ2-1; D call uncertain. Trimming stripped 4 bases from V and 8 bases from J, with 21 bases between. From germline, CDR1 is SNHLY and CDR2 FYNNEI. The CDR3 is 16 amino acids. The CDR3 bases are TGTGCCAGCAGTGTATCGGGCCTGAATCTCCGCCATGAGCAGTTCTTC. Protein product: CASSVSGLNLRHEQFF.

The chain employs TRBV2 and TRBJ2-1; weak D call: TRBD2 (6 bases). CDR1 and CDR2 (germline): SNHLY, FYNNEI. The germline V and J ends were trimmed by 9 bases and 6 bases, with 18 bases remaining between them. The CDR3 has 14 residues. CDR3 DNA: TGTGCCAGTTTCAGACTAGTCGGGTTCAATGAGCAGTTCTTC. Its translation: CASFRLVGFNEQFF.

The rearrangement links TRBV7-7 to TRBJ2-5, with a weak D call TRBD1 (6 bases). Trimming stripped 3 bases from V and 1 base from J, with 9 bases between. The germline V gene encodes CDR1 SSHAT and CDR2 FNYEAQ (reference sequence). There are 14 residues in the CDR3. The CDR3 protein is CASSFRGPQETQYF. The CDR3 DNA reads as TGTGCCAGCAGCTTCAGGGGTCCCCAAGAGACCCAGTACTTC.

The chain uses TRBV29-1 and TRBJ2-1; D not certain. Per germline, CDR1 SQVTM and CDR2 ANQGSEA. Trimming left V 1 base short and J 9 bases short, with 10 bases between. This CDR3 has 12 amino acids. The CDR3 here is CSVEVPAAEQFF. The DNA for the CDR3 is TGCAGCGTTGAAGTCCCGGCGGCTGAGCAGTTCTTC.

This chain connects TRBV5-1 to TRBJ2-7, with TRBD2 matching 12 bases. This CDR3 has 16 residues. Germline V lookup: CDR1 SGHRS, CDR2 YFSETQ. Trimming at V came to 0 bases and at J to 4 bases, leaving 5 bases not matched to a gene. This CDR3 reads CASSLETSGSWYEQYF. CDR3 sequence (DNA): TGCGCCAGCAGCTTGGAGACTAGCGGGAGTTGGTACGAGCAGTACTTC.

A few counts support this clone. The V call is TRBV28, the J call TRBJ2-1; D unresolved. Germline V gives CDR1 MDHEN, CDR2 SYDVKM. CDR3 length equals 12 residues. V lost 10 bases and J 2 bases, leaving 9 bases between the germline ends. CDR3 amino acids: CATVGPYNEQFF. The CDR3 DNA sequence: TGTGCCACGGTTGGGCCCTACAATGAGCAGTTCTTC. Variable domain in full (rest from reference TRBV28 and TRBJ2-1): DVKVTQSSRYLVKRTGEKVFLECVQDMDHENMFWYRQDPGLGLRLIYFSYDVKMKEKGDIPEGYSVSREKKERFSLILESASTNQTSMYLCATVGPYNEQFFGPGTRLTVL.

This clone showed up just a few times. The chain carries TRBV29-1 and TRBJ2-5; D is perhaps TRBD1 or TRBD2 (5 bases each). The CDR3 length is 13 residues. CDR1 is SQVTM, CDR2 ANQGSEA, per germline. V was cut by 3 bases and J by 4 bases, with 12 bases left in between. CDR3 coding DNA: TGCAGCGTTGAGGCCGGGGCCATAGAGACCCAGTACTTC. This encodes CSVEAGAIETQYF.

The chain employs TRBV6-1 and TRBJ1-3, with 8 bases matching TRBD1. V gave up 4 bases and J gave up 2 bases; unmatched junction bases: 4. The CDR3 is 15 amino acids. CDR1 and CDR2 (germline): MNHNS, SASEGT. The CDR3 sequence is CASSGDRLAGNTIYF. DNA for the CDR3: TGTGCCAGCAGTGGGGACAGGCTCGCTGGAAACACCATATATTTT.

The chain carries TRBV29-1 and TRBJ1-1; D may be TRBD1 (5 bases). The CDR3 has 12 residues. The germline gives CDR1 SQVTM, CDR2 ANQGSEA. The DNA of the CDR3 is TGCAGGGCCGTAAGGGACGACACTGAAGCTTTCTTT. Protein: CRAVRDDTEAFF.

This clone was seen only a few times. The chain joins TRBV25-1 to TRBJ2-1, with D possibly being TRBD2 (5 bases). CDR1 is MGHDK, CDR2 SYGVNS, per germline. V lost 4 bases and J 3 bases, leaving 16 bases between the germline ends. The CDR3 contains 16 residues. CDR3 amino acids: CASSGRTGSGYNEQFF. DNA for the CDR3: TGTGCCAGCAGTGGGAGGACGGGATCCGGCTACAATGAGCAGTTCTTC.

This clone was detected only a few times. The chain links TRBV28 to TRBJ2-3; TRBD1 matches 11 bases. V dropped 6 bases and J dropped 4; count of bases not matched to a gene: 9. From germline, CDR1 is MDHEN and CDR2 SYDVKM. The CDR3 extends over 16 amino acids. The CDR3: CASSSGRTGGPDTQYF. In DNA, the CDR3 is TGTGCCAGCAGCTCGGGGCGGACAGGGGGCCCAGATACGCAGTATTTT.

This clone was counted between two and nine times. The DNA of the CDR3 is TGTGCCAGCAGTTCCAGGGACCGCCTGAAAGCTTTCTTT. Residues: CASSSRDRLKAFF. The rearrangement links TRBV27 to TRBJ1-1, with a tentative D call TRBD1 (5 bases). The CDR3 runs to 13 residues. Germline loops: CDR1 MNHEY, CDR2 SMNVEV (reference sequence). V lost 4 bases and J 9 bases, leaving 15 bases between the germline ends.

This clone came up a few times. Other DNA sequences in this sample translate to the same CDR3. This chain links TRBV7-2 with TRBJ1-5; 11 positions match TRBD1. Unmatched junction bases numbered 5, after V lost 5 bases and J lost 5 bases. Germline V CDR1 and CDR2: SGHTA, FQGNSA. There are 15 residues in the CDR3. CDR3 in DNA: TGTGCCAGCAGCCCCAGGACAGGGGGCTATCAGCCCCAGCATTTT. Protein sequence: CASSPRTGGYQPQHF.

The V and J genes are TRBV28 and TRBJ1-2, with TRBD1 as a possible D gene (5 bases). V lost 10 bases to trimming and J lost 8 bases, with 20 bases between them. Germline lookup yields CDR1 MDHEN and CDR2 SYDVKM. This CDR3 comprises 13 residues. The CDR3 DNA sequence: TGTGCCACTCCCGGCGCAGGGCGTTTAGGCTACACCTTC. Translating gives CATPGAGRLGYTF.

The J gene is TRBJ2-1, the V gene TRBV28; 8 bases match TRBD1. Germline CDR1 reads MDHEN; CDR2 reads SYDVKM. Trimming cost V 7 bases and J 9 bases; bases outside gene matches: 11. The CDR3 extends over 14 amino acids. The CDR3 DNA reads TGTGCCAGCAAGACAGGGGAGCCTATCGTTGAGCAGTTCTTC. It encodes CASKTGEPIVEQFF.

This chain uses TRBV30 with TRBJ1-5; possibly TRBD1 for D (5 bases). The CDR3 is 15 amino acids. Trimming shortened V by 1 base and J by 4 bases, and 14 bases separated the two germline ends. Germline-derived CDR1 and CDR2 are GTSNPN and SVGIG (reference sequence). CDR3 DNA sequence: TGTGCCTGGAGTGGGCCCGGGAGGGGAAATCAGCCCCAGCATTTT. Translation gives CAWSGPGRGNQPQHF.

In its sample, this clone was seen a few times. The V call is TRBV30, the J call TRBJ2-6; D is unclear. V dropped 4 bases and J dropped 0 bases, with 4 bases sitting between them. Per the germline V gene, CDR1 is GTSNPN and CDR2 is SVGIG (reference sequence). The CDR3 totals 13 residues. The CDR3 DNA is TGTGCCTGGAAGACCTCTGGGGCCAACGTCCTGACTTTC. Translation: CAWKTSGANVLTF. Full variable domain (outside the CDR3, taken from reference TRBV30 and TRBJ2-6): SQTIHQWPATLVQPVGSPLSLECTVEGTSNPNLYWYRQAAGRGLQLLFYSVGIGQISSEVPQNLSASRPQDRQFILSSKKLLLSDSGFYLCAWKTSGANVLTFGAGSRLTVL.

The DNA for the CDR3 is TGTGCCAGCAGGGGATACGGGGCCAATGAGCAGTTCTTC. It translates to CASRGYGANEQFF. The rearrangement uses TRBV2 and TRBJ2-1; D might be TRBD1 or TRBD2, each matching 5 bases. Trimming pared 6 bases from V and 6 bases from J, leaving 12 bases between. This CDR3 is 13 amino acids long. Germline CDR1 reads SNHLY; CDR2 reads FYNNEI.

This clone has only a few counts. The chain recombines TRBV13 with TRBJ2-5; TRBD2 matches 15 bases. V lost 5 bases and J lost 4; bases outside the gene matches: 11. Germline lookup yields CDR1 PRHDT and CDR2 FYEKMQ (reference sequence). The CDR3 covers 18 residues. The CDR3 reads CASSPWTSGRAGGETQYF. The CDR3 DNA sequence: TGTGCCAGCAGCCCCTGGACTAGCGGGAGGGCTGGGGGAGAGACCCAGTACTTC.

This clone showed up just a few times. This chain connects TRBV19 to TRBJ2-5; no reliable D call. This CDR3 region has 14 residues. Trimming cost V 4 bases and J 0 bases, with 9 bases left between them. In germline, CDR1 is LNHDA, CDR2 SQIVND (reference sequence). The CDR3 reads CASSKSAYQETQYF. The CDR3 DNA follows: TGTGCCAGTAGTAAATCAGCGTACCAAGAGACCCAGTACTTC.

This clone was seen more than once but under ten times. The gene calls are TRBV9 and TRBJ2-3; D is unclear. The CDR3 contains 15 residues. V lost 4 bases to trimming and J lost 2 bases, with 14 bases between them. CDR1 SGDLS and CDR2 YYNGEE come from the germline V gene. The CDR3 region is CASSLSPHVTDTQYF. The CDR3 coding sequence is TGTGCCAGCAGCCTCTCGCCCCATGTCACAGATACGCAGTATTTT.

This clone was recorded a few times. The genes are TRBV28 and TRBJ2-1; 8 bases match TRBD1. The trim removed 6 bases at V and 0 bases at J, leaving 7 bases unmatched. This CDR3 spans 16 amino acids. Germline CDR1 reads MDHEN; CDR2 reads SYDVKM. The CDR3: CASSLTGGSSYNEQFF. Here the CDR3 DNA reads TGTGCCAGCAGCCTAACAGGGGGTAGCTCCTACAATGAGCAGTTCTTC.

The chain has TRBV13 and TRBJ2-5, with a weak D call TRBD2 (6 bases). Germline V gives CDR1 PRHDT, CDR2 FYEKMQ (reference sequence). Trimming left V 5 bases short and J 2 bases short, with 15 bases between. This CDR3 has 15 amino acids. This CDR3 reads CASSITWDFQETQYF. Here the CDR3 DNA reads TGTGCCAGCAGCATCACCTGGGACTTTCAAGAGACCCAGTACTTC.

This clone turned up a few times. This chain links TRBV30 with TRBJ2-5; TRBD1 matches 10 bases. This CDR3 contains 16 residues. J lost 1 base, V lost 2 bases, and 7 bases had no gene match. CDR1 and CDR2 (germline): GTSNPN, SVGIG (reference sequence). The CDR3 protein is CAWSTGQGISQETQYF. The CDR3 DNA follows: TGTGCCTGGAGTACGGGACAGGGGATATCCCAAGAGACCCAGTACTTC.

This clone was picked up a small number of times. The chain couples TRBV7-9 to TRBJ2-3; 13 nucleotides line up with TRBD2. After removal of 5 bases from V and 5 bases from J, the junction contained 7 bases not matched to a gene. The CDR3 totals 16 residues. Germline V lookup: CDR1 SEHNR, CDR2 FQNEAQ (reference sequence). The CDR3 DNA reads TGTGCCAGCAGCCTTGGACTAGCGGGAGTGGTAGATACGCAGTATTTT. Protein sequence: CASSLGLAGVVDTQYF.

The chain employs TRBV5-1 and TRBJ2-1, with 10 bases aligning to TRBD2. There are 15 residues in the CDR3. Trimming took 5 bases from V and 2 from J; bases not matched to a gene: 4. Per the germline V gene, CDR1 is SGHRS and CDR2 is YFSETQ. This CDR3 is CASSSSGRAYNEQFF. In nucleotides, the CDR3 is TGCGCCAGCAGTTCGAGCGGGAGGGCCTACAATGAGCAGTTCTTC. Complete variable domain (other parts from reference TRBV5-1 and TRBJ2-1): KAGVTQTPRYLIKTRGQQVTLSCSPISGHRSVSWYQQTPGQGLQFLFEYFSETQRNKGNFPGRFSGRQFSNSRSEMNVSTLELGDSALYLCASSSSGRAYNEQFFGPGTRLTVL.

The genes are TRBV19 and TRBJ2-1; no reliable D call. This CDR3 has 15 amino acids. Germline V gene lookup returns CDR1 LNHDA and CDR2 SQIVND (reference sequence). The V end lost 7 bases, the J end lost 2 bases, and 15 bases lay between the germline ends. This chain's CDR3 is CASIPGPLAYNEQFF. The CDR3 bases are TGTGCCAGTATCCCGGGCCCCCTGGCCTACAATGAGCAGTTCTTC.